This T cell receptor (beta chain) was sequenced for a study of radiation and T cells in renal cell carcinoma. Clones were read by immunoSEQ multiplex PCR, and TCRdb kept only the in-frame ones, dropping some. Of around 100,000 clones in the sample, approximately 82% were seen once. Germline V gene lookup returns CDR1 MNHNY and CDR2 SVGAGI (reference sequence). The CDR3 contains 14 residues. V trimming: 5 bases; J trimming: 3 bases; junction bases outside the gene matches: 7. Documented time point: blood 4 weeks post-SBRT, at nephrectomy. This sample's treatment: 15 Gy SBRT to primary tumor, nephrectomy 4 weeks later.

The source of this sequence is a man aged 60 to 75 with renal cell carcinoma. The specimen was blood, collected from a patient whose treatment included radiotherapy and nephrectomy. V gene TRBV6-6 combines with J gene TRBJ2-7; 7 nucleotides line up with TRBD1. CDR3 DNA sequence: TGTGCCAGCAGTCCACGACAGGGTTTCTACGAGCAGTACTTC. Protein sequence: CASSPRQGFYEQYF.